The subject of this entry is one TCR beta chain. This sample is part of a study of blood T cell repertoires in COVID-19. The wider study: In each case, the material was cDNA or gDNA derived from T cells, B-cell-depleted T cells, or PBMCs.

Generated by immunoSEQ multiplex PCR, the TCRdb table keeps only in-frame clones and is missing some. The sample yields around 340,000 clones, 70% to 90% seen once. Trimming took off 5 bases at V and 2 bases at J, with 13 bases between the two ends. The germline CDR1 and CDR2 sequences are MNHEY and SMNVEV (reference sequence). This CDR3 contains 14 residues. This receptor was identified in a woman aged 60 to 75 with COVID-19, enrolled during active disease. The V and J genes are TRBV27 and TRBJ2-7; possible D gene TRBD1, 5 bases. The sample taken for sequencing was peripheral blood. Here the CDR3 DNA reads TGTGCCAGCAGTCCAACGACAGACACCTACGAGCAGTACTTC. Its translation is CASSPTTDTYEQYF.